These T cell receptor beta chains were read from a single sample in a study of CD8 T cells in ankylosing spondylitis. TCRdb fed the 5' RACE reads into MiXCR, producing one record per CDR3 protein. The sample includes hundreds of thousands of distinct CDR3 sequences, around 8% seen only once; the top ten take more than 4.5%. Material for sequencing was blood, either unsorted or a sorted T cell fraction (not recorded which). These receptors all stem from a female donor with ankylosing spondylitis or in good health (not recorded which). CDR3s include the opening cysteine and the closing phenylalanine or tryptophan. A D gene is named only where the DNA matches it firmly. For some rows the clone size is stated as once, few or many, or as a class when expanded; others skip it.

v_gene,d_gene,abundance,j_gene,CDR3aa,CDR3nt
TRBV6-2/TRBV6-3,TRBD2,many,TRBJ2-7,CASSPTPGLAPLSYEQYF,TGTGCCAGCAGTCCTACACCGGGACTAGCTCCACTCTCCTACGAGCAGTACTTC
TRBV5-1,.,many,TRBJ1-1,CASSLYTGPNTEAFF,TGCGCCAGCAGCCTCTACACAGGGCCGAACACTGAAGCTTTCTTT
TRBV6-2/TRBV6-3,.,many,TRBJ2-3,CASSYSLADTQYF,TGTGCCAGCAGTTACTCGCTAGCGGATACGCAGTATTTT
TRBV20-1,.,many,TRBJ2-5,CSAGDLDKETQYF,TGCAGTGCTGGGGACTTAGATAAGGAGACCCAGTACTTC
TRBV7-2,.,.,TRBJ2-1,CASSLAFRQQFF,TGTGCCAGCAGCTTGGCTTTCCGCCAGCAGTTCTTC
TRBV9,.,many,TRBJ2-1,CASSFSEDDEQFF,TGTGCCAGCAGCTTTAGCGAGGACGATGAGCAGTTCTTC
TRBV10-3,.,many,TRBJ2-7,CAISESSHGLTYEQYF,TGTGCCATCAGTGAGTCGAGCCATGGCCTTACCTACGAGCAGTACTTC
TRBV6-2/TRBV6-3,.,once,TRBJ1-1,CASTRSSRGTGNTEAFF,TGTGCCAGCACTCGCTCGAGCAGGGGAACTGGGAACACTGAAGCTTTCTTT
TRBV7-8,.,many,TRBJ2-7,CASSLGSQGPYEQYF,TGTGCCAGCAGCTTGGGGAGCCAGGGGCCCTACGAGCAGTACTTC
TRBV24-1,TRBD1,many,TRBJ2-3,CATGTANTDTQYF,TGTGCCACGGGGACAGCCAACACAGATACGCAGTATTTT
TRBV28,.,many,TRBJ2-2,CASSSPPGRTPGYTGELFF,TGTGCCAGCAGCTCTCCCCCGGGACGTACCCCGGGCTACACCGGGGAGCTGTTTTTT
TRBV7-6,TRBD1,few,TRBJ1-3,CASSQQGPGNTIYF,TGTGCCAGCAGCCAACAGGGGCCTGGAAACACCATATATTTT
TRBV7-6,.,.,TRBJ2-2,CASSLVSPGNTGELFF,TGTGCCAGCAGCTTAGTCTCTCCCGGTAACACCGGGGAGCTGTTTTTT
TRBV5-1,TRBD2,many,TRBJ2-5,CASSLTSGIQETQYF,TGCGCCAGCAGCTTGACTAGCGGGATCCAAGAGACCCAGTACTTC
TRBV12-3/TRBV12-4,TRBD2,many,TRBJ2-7,CASSARLAGVEQYF,TGTGCCAGCAGTGCGAGACTAGCGGGAGTCGAGCAGTACTTC
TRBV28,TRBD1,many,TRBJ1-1,CASRFWGTEGNTEAFF,TGTGCCAGCAGATTTTGGGGGACAGAGGGAAACACTGAAGCTTTCTTT
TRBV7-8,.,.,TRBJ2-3,CASSPVDTQYF,TGTGCCAGCAGCCCGGTAGATACGCAGTATTTT
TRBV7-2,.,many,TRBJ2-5,CASSLGSVGETQYF,TGTGCCAGCAGCTTGGGCAGCGTCGGGGAGACCCAGTACTTC
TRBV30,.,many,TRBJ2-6,CAWSVGLSGANVLTF,TGTGCCTGGAGTGTAGGTCTTTCTGGGGCCAACGTCCTGACTTTC
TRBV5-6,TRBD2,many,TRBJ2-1,CASSFGWAGGYEQFF,TGTGCCAGCAGCTTCGGTTGGGCGGGAGGATATGAGCAGTTCTTC
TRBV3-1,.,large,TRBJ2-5,CASSPDWQDETQYF,TGTGCCAGCAGCCCGGACTGGCAGGACGAGACCCAGTACTTC
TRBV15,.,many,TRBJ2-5,CATSDLLGTQYF,TGTGCCACCAGCGACCTGTTGGGGACCCAGTACTTC